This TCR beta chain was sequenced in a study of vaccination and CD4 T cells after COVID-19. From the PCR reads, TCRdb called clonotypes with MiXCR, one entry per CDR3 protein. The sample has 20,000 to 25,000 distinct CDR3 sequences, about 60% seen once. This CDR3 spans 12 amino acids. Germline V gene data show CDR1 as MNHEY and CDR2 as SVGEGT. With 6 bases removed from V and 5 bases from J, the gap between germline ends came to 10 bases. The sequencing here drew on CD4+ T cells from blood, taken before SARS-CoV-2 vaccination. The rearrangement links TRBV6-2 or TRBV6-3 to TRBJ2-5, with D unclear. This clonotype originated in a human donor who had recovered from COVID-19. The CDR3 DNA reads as TGTGCCAGCAGCTTCCGGGCCGAGACCCAGTACTTC. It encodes CASSFRAETQYF.